The 29 T cell receptor beta chains given below trace back to one sample, sequenced in a study of vaccination effects on CD4 cells after COVID-19. ViraFEST used viral peptide pools to expand antigen-specific CD4+ T cells before sequencing. Subsequent to 10 days of culture, CD4+ T cells were isolated. This person's SARS-CoV-2 infection, confirmed by PCR, occurred between March and December 2020. Assay: immunoSEQ multiplex PCR; the TCRdb copy retains only in-frame clones and omits some. The table has 55,000 to 90,000 clones, around 70% seen once. What these receptors recognize is not known. The source material was CD4+ T cells from PBMCs cultured with HIV peptides, sampled before COVID-19 vaccination. The subset was: HIV-1 Nef peptide pool negative control/reference culture. These receptor sequences come from a human donor who had a prior SARS-CoV-2 infection.

This chain joins TRBV3-1 (or the pseudogene TRBV3-2) and TRBJ1-2; D is uncertain. The V end lost 1 base, the J end lost 7 bases, and 10 bases lay between the germline ends. The CDR3 contains 13 residues. The germline CDR1 and CDR2 sequences are LGHDT and YNNKEL (reference sequence). CDR3 sequence: CASSQVGDSGYTF. CDR3 nucleotide sequence: TGTGCCAGCAGCCAAGTTGGGGATTCTGGCTACACCTTC.

This clone appeared a single time. CDR3 coding DNA: TGTGCCAGCAGTTTATTGGGGGGTTGGGATGAGCAGTTCTTC. As protein: CASSLLGGWDEQFF. The V and J genes are TRBV27 and TRBJ2-1; tentatively, D is TRBD2 (6 bases). Trimming stripped 1 base from V and 8 bases from J, with 12 bases between. Looked up from germline, CDR1 is MNHEY and CDR2 is SMNVEV (reference sequence). The CDR3 runs 14 residues.

The rearrangement uses TRBV15 and TRBJ1-5, with D possibly being TRBD1 (5 bases). The V end was cut by 4 bases, the J end by 6 bases, with 16 bases between. Germline-derived CDR1 and CDR2 are LNHNV and YYDKDF (reference sequence). There are 15 residues in the CDR3. CDR3 bases: TGTGCCACCAGCAATTATGGGGCGGGACTTCAGCCCCAGCATTTT. It encodes CATSNYGAGLQPQHF.

This clone has just a few counts. The genes are TRBV15 and TRBJ2-1; D gene uncertain. The CDR3 is 12 amino acids. Germline lookup yields CDR1 LNHNV and CDR2 YYDKDF (reference sequence). V lost 3 bases to trimming and J lost 11 bases, with 11 bases between them. The CDR3, as DNA: TGTGCCACCAGCAGTTTCCGGCCAAAGCAGTTCTTC. Protein product: CATSSFRPKQFF.

The chain combines TRBV5-1 with TRBJ1-1, with a possible D match to TRBD1 (6 bases). V was cut by 0 bases and J by 2 bases, with 11 bases left in between. In germline, CDR1 is SGHRS, CDR2 YFSETQ. CDR3 length: 15 residues. CDR3 protein: CASSLVTTGNTEAFF. The CDR3 DNA sequence: TGCGCCAGCAGCTTGGTAACGACAGGCAACACTGAAGCTTTCTTT.

V usage is TRBV18 and J usage is TRBJ2-5; 7 bases map to TRBD2. Germline loops: CDR1 KGHSH, CDR2 LQKENI. The CDR3 length is 14 residues. V dropped 3 bases and J dropped 3; count of bases not matched to a gene: 4. The CDR3 region is CASSPLGREETQYF. CDR3 bases: TGTGCCAGCTCACCGTTGGGGAGGGAAGAGACCCAGTACTTC.

V and J are TRBV7-2 and TRBJ2-2; possibly TRBD1 or TRBD2 for D (5 bases each). The V gene's germline CDR1 is SGHTA and CDR2 FQGNSA. This CDR3 is built from 13 residues. The V and J ends lost 8 bases and 2 bases respectively, with 9 bases between them. CDR3 residues: CASRDPNTGELFF. The CDR3 DNA is TGTGCCAGCCGGGACCCAAACACCGGGGAGCTGTTTTTT.

The chain recombines TRBV12-3 or TRBV12-4 with TRBJ2-1; 7 positions agree with TRBD1. V was pared by 6 bases and J by 9 bases, with 5 bases of the junction left unmatched. The CDR3 has 12 residues. The CDR3 sequence is CASRRQGREQFF. CDR3 DNA: TGTGCCAGCAGACGACAGGGTCGTGAGCAGTTCTTC.

The V call is TRBV3-1 (or the pseudogene TRBV3-2), the J call TRBJ1-2, with D uncertain. Trimming left V 0 bases short and J 4 bases short, with 6 bases between. The CDR3 contains 13 residues. The germline CDR1 and CDR2 sequences are LGHDT and YNNKEL (reference sequence). CDR3 amino acids: CASSQDHIYGYTF. DNA of the CDR3: TGTGCCAGCAGCCAAGATCACATCTATGGCTACACCTTC.

The gene calls are TRBV9 and TRBJ2-3; unclear D gene. V lost 3 bases and J 4 bases, leaving 9 bases between the germline ends. In germline, CDR1 is SGDLS, CDR2 YYNGEE. This CDR3 contains 13 residues. The CDR3 bases are TGTGCCAGCAGCGGGGTGCTCTCAGATACGCAGTATTTT. This gives the protein CASSGVLSDTQYF.

This clone was seen more than once but under ten times. V is TRBV10-3 and J is TRBJ1-5; 7 bases match TRBD1. Germline assignment: CDR1 ENHRY and CDR2 SYGVKD. V lost 7 bases and J lost 3; bases outside the gene matches: 12. The CDR3 has 16 amino acids. The CDR3 protein is CAIKARQGQTNQPQHF. CDR3 DNA sequence: TGTGCCATCAAGGCGAGACAGGGCCAAACCAATCAGCCCCAGCATTTT.

In DNA, the CDR3 is TGTGCCAGCAGCTTGATACGGCAGACTTTGAACACTGAAGCTTTCTTT. Amino acid sequence: CASSLIRQTLNTEAFF. The chain combines TRBV5-5 with TRBJ1-1; D gene ambiguous. CDR3 length: 16 amino acids. V lost 1 base, J lost 0 bases, and 13 bases lay in between. Germline lookup yields CDR1 SGHKS and CDR2 YYEKEE (reference sequence).

The chain couples TRBV7-2 to TRBJ1-1; no firm D call. The CDR3 length is 15 residues. The V gene lost 0 bases and the J gene lost 11 bases, with 19 bases spanning the gap. Looked up from germline, CDR1 is SGHTA and CDR2 is FQGNSA. For the CDR3, the DNA is TGTGCCAGCAGCTTAGCGGCACGCGCGGGAGGTCCCGCTTTCTTT. It codes for CASSLAARAGGPAFF.

The J gene is TRBJ1-6, the V gene TRBV27; TRBD1 matches 9 bases. The CDR3 is 15 residues long. Losses at the gene ends were 8 bases for V and 8 bases for J; bases not matched to a gene: 10. Germline V gene sequence: CDR1 MNHEY, CDR2 SMNVEV (reference sequence). Here the CDR3 reads CASQPWTGADSPLHF. The CDR3 DNA is TGTGCCAGCCAACCGTGGACAGGGGCGGATTCACCCCTCCACTTT.

This chain joins TRBV7-2 and TRBJ1-4; D is undetermined. V was pared by 2 bases and J by 7 bases, with 8 bases between. The length of the CDR3 is 13 residues. CDR1 and CDR2 from the germline V gene are SGHTA and FQGNSA. DNA for the CDR3: TGTGCCAGCAGCTTATACGGAGGTGAAAAACTGTTTTTT. This encodes CASSLYGGEKLFF.

This clone occurred a few times. V usage is TRBV4-3 and J usage is TRBJ2-1, with a possible D match to TRBD2 (5 bases). CDR1 and CDR2 from the germline V gene are LGHNA and YSLEER. This CDR3 region has 14 residues. Trimming left V 2 bases short and J 5 bases short, with 10 bases between. CDR3: CASSQRTGDNEQFF. In DNA form, the CDR3 reads TGCGCCAGCAGCCAAAGGACTGGAGACAATGAGCAGTTCTTC.

J is TRBJ2-1 and V is TRBV11-3; D may be TRBD1 (6 bases). CDR3 length: 16 amino acids. Trimming pared 5 bases from V and 0 bases from J, leaving 14 bases between. The V gene's germline CDR1 is SGHNT and CDR2 YENEEA. CDR3 nucleotides: TGTGCCAGCAGCCCCGCACCGGACAGCTCCTACAATGAGCAGTTCTTC. Its protein is CASSPAPDSSYNEQFF.

This clone was found a few times. The DNA of the CDR3 is TGCGCCAGCAGCCAAGGAACAGGGACCGGGGAGCTGTTTTTT. It is translated as CASSQGTGTGELFF. V usage is TRBV4-3 and J usage is TRBJ2-2; TRBD1 is a possible D gene (6 bases). The germline gives CDR1 LGHNA, CDR2 YSLEER. V was shortened by 1 base and J by 5 bases, with 8 bases between the two germline ends. The CDR3 consists of 14 residues.

In this sample, this clone turned up once. V usage is TRBV5-5 and J usage is TRBJ2-7; D perhaps matches TRBD2 (7 bases). The CDR3 runs to 14 residues. V dropped 7 bases and J dropped 3 bases, with 17 bases sitting between them. In germline, CDR1 is SGHKS, CDR2 YYEKEE (reference sequence). CDR3 sequence: CASAPGGARYEQYF. In nucleotides, the CDR3 is TGTGCCAGCGCCCCTGGGGGGGCTCGCTACGAGCAGTACTTC.

This chain joins TRBV12-1 and TRBJ2-1; whether TRBD2, the table's D call, matches the DNA was not checked. TRBV12-1 is an annotated pseudogene. This CDR3 spans 16 amino acids. CDR3 in amino acids: CASSLGLAGVYNEQFF. For the CDR3, the DNA is TGTGCCAGCAGCCTCGGACTAGCGGGAGTCTACAATGAGCAGTTCTTC.

This clone has just a few counts. This chain joins TRBV6-5 and TRBJ1-2; 8 bases align to TRBD1. The germline V gene has CDR1 MNHEY and CDR2 SVGAGI. Unmatched junction bases numbered 4, after V lost 7 bases and J lost 3 bases. The CDR3 consists of 13 residues. The CDR3 DNA is TGTGCCAGCACCCAGGGGGCCCACTATGGCTACACCTTC. It codes for CASTQGAHYGYTF.

The J gene is TRBJ2-1, the V gene TRBV2, with 9 bases lining up with TRBD2. The germline V gene encodes CDR1 SNHLY and CDR2 FYNNEI. Trimming removed 7 bases from V and 6 bases from J; junction bases left unmatched: 7. There are 14 residues in the CDR3. CDR3 sequence reads: CASTLAGITNEQFF. In DNA form, the CDR3 reads TGTGCCAGCACCCTAGCGGGGATTACCAATGAGCAGTTCTTC.

V usage is TRBV7-3 and J usage is TRBJ1-5, with TRBD1 as a possible D gene (6 bases). This CDR3 is 13 amino acids long. The V end lost 5 bases, the J end lost 5 bases, and 10 bases lay between the germline ends. Germline V gene lookup returns CDR1 SGHTA and CDR2 FQGTGA. CDR3 amino acids: CASSENRDQPQHF. The DNA of the CDR3 is TGTGCCAGCAGCGAAAACAGGGATCAGCCCCAGCATTTT. Full variable domain (outside the CDR3, taken from reference TRBV7-3 and TRBJ1-5): GAGVSQTPSNKVTEKGKYVELRCDPISGHTALYWYRQSLGQGPEFLIYFQGTGAADDSGLPNDRFFAVRPEGSVSTLKIQRTERGDSAVYLCASSENRDQPQHFGDGTRLSIL.

The V call is TRBV24-1, the J call TRBJ2-5, with 8 bases matching TRBD2. The CDR3 sequence is 15 residues long. V dropped 0 bases and J dropped 4; count of bases not matched to a gene: 3. From germline, CDR1 is KGHDR and CDR2 SFDVKD. In DNA form, the CDR3 reads TGTGCCACCAGTGATTTGCAAGCGGGGGTAGAGACCCAGTACTTC. Amino acids: CATSDLQAGVETQYF.

The CDR3 protein is CASSQPYTEAFF. As DNA, the CDR3 is TGCGCCAGCAGCCAACCCTATACTGAAGCTTTCTTT. The chain recombines TRBV4-1 with TRBJ1-1; D uncertain. Germline V gene sequence: CDR1 MGHRA, CDR2 YSYEKL. The CDR3 totals 12 residues. V lost 2 bases and J lost 5, with 6 bases in between.

This clone was counted a single time. The rearrangement links TRBV11-2 to TRBJ2-5; 8 nucleotides agree with TRBD2. CDR3 size: 14 residues. The germline gives CDR1 SGHAT, CDR2 FQNNGV. V lost 1 base and J lost 5; bases outside the gene matches: 3. The DNA of the CDR3 is TGTGCCAGCAGCTTAGCTAGCGGGCTTGAGACCCAGTACTTC. Its translation is CASSLASGLETQYF.

The chain is built from TRBV6-2 or TRBV6-3 and TRBJ1-2; D uncertain. The CDR3 runs 12 residues. Trimming left V 6 bases short and J 3 bases short, with 8 bases between. Germline V gene sequence: CDR1 MNHEY, CDR2 SVGEGT. CDR3 loop: CASSFNDYGYTF. The CDR3 nucleotides read TGTGCCAGCAGCTTTAACGACTATGGCTACACCTTC.

This chain's CDR3 is CASRRTSGSYEQYF. The CDR3 region has the DNA TGTGCCAGCAGAAGGACTAGCGGCTCCTACGAGCAGTACTTC. The rearrangement joins TRBV2 to TRBJ2-7, with 10 bases aligning to TRBD2. V dropped 6 bases and J dropped 0; count of bases not matched to a gene: 2. Germline V CDR1 and CDR2: SNHLY, FYNNEI. The CDR3 loop spans 14 amino acids. Looking up the rest from reference TRBV2 and TRBJ2-7 gives the full variable domain: EPEVTQTPSHQVTQMGQEVILRCVPISNHLYFYWYRQILGQKVEFLVSFYNNEISEKSEIFDDQFSVERPDGSNFTLKIRSTKLEDSAMYFCASRRTSGSYEQYFGPGTRLTVT.

The chain links TRBV5-1 to TRBJ2-1, with 7 positions matching TRBD1. Germline lookup yields CDR1 SGHRS and CDR2 YFSETQ. This CDR3 region has 14 residues. With V trimmed by 4 bases and J by 8 bases, 9 bases remained unmatched. The CDR3 loop reads CASSEGQVQDEQFF. Written as DNA, the CDR3 is TGCGCCAGCAGCGAAGGACAGGTTCAAGATGAGCAGTTCTTC.